A single T cell receptor beta chain is shown here with its context. This entry belongs to a study of blood T cell repertoires in COVID-19. Study-wide context: Samples of COVID-19 (acute and convalescent) were obtained from the United States, Italy and Spain. T cells, B-cell-depleted T cells, or PBMCs provided the cDNA or gDNA that served as material.

V shed 2 bases and J shed 3 bases, with 12 bases lying between them. CDR1 is MNHEY, CDR2 SMNVEV, per germline (reference sequence). This CDR3 region has 15 residues. Seattle's cohort entered during active infection and was followed longitudinally. How the authors handled the data: From reference gene primer amplification, estimates of nucleated cell counts were derived. Some clones are missing from TCRdb's copy, which holds only in-frame ones; the method was immunoSEQ multiplex PCR. V, J and clone size were drawn from that table, and D and trimming were deduced from the DNA. The sample holds hundreds of thousands of clones, roughly 86% seen once.

This TCR came from a woman in her 30s with COVID-19, enrolled during active disease. Material for sequencing was peripheral blood. This chain uses TRBV27 with TRBJ2-3; D is undetermined. The CDR3 nucleotides read TGTGCCAGCAGTTTAGGGCCTGTGAAGACAGATACGCAGTATTTT. Protein: CASSLGPVKTDTQYF.